This is a list of T cell receptor beta chains from one sample in a study of Tregs in tolerant kidney transplant recipients. Profiled with immunoSEQ multiplex PCR; TCRdb holds only in-frame clones, not every one. The table has over 60,000 clones, less than 90% seen once. Input material: CD4+ T cells from blood. The receptors were gathered from a human donor in good health. Both conserved end residues are part of each CDR3. The order of the fields is J gene, V gene, D gene, clone size, CDR3 protein, CDR3 DNA. D genes are given only for firm matches. Size is stated for part of the rows, as once, few or many counts, or as a class when the clone is expanded.

>TRBJ2-5|TRBV18|.|.
CASSPRLPQETQYF
TGTGCCAGCTCACCCAGGCTGCCGCAAGAGACCCAGTACTTC
>TRBJ1-4|TRBV5-1|TRBD1|.
CASSDRAANEKLFF
TGCGCCAGCAGCGACAGGGCTGCTAATGAAAAACTGTTTTTT
>TRBJ2-5|TRBV5-5|TRBD2|.
CASSLAGRAGETQYF
TGTGCCAGCAGCTTGGCCGGGAGGGCCGGGGAGACCCAGTACTTC
>TRBJ2-1|TRBV13|TRBD2|few
CASSLGTSGSKGRGEQFF
TGTGCCAGCAGCTTAGGGACTAGCGGGAGCAAAGGGCGCGGTGAGCAGTTCTTC
>TRBJ2-6|TRBV4-1|.|.
CASKWGSGANVLTF
TGCGCCAGCAAATGGGGCTCTGGGGCCAACGTCCTGACTTTC
>TRBJ2-1|TRBV9|.|.
CASSYLMGSDEQFF
TGTGCCAGCAGCTATCTGATGGGGTCTGATGAGCAGTTCTTC
>TRBJ2-1|TRBV28|.|.
CASSLGNAPGHNEQFF
TGTGCCAGCAGTTTAGGCAACGCCCCCGGACACAATGAGCAGTTCTTC
>TRBJ2-1|TRBV7-3|TRBD2|.
CASSLKPWTSVNEQFF
TGTGCCAGCAGCTTAAAGCCCTGGACTAGCGTGAATGAGCAGTTCTTC
>TRBJ2-6|TRBV19|.|.
CASTKRDFGANVLTF
TGTGCCAGTACCAAAAGGGATTTTGGGGCCAACGTCCTGACTTTC
>TRBJ1-1|TRBV28|.|.
CASSLRRGNTEAFF
TGTGCCAGCAGTTTACGGCGGGGGAACACTGAAGCTTTCTTT
>TRBJ1-1|TRBV14|TRBD1|.
CASIPLGGSSEAFF
TGTGCCAGCATCCCGTTAGGGGGCTCCTCCGAAGCTTTCTTT
>TRBJ2-7|TRBV2|.|.
CASSERWAGIYEQYF
TGTGCCAGCAGTGAAAGGTGGGCAGGGATCTACGAGCAGTACTTC
>TRBJ2-1|TRBV7-2|TRBD2|.
CASSLLAGGYNEQFF
TGTGCCAGCAGCCTCCTAGCGGGGGGATACAATGAGCAGTTCTTC
>TRBJ1-2|TRBV4-1|TRBD1|.
CASSPRQGSDGYTF
TGCGCCAGCAGCCCCAGACAGGGCAGTGATGGCTACACCTTC
>TRBJ1-1|TRBV9|.|.
CASSGGVGNTEAFF
TGTGCCAGCAGCGGAGGGGTGGGGAACACTGAAGCTTTCTTT
>TRBJ1-4|TRBV2|.|.
CASSEIVGGEKLFF
TGTGCCAGCAGTGAAATTGTGGGTGGGGAAAAACTGTTTTTT
>TRBJ1-1|TRBV15|.|.
CATSRGSGSVTEAFF
TGTGCCACCAGCAGAGGGTCGGGGTCCGTCACTGAAGCTTTCTTT
>TRBJ1-2|TRBV7-8|TRBD1|few
CASSPATGGGGYGYTF
TGTGCCAGCAGCCCCGCCACAGGGGGCGGTGGGTATGGCTACACCTTC
>TRBJ1-6|TRBV18|TRBD1|once
CASSPLPGQGTNSPLHF
TGTGCCAGCTCACCACTTCCGGGACAGGGGACGAATTCACCCCTCCACTTT
>TRBJ2-2|TRBV7-6|.|.
CASSLQGTGELFF
TGTGCCAGCAGCTTGCAGGGGACCGGGGAGCTGTTTTTT
>TRBJ2-2|TRBV10-3|.|.
CAIKTAPSGELFF
TGTGCCATCAAGACAGCTCCCAGCGGGGAGCTGTTTTTT
>TRBJ1-1|TRBV28|.|.
CASRLQSLNTEAFF
TGTGCCAGCAGACTTCAGAGCCTGAACACTGAAGCTTTCTTT
>TRBJ2-7|TRBV7-2|.|.
CASSLVRGYEQYF
TGTGCCAGCAGCTTAGTAAGGGGGTACGAGCAGTACTTC
>TRBJ1-6|TRBV7-8|.|.
CASSSQVYNSPLHF
TGTGCCAGCAGCTCTCAGGTTTATAATTCACCCCTCCACTTT
>TRBJ2-7|TRBV5-1|.|.
CASSLEVEGRGEQYF
TGCGCCAGCAGCTTGGAAGTAGAGGGAAGGGGGGAGCAGTACTTC
>TRBJ2-5|TRBV5-6|.|.
CASSLTETQYF
TGTGCCAGCAGCTTGACGGAGACCCAGTACTTC
>TRBJ1-6|TRBV5-8|.|.
CASSAAGPPYNSPLHF
TGTGCCAGCAGCGCCGCGGGACCTCCCTATAATTCACCCCTCCACTTT
>TRBJ1-6|TRBV7-8|.|.
CASSLGDSYYYNSPLHF
TGTGCCAGCAGCTTAGGCGACAGTTACTACTATAATTCACCCCTCCACTTT
>TRBJ1-2|TRBV29-1|.|.
CSVDGPTDFYGYTF
TGCAGCGTTGATGGACCAACGGATTTCTATGGCTACACCTTC
>TRBJ2-1|TRBV5-1|TRBD2|once
CASSFGLAEYNEQFF
TGCGCCAGCAGCTTCGGACTAGCGGAGTACAATGAGCAGTTCTTC
>TRBJ2-1|TRBV18|.|.
CASSRRARVPAYNEQFF
TGTGCCAGCTCACGTAGAGCACGGGTACCCGCCTACAATGAGCAGTTCTTC
>TRBJ1-2|TRBV6-5|.|.
CASSYGPGSDGYTF
TGTGCCAGCAGTTACGGGCCGGGATCGGATGGCTACACCTTC
>TRBJ2-3|TRBV10-3|TRBD2|.
CAIRPGGVTDTQYF
TGTGCCATCAGGCCCGGGGGGGTTACAGATACGCAGTATTTT
>TRBJ2-3|TRBV5-6|.|.
CASSLGKDLTQYF
TGTGCCAGCAGCTTGGGAAAGGACCTTACGCAGTATTTT